The entry below describes one T cell receptor (beta chain). Clones were sequenced by immunoSEQ multiplex PCR, and TCRdb holds only the in-frame ones, with some missing. The sample shows more than 55,000 clones, approximately 80% of them seen only once. These data come from a study of blood T cell repertoires in COVID-19. The V and J ends lost 5 bases and 7 bases, in that order; junction bases with no gene match: 9. This CDR3 is 14 amino acids long. CDR1 is MDHEN, CDR2 SYDVKM, per germline. The J gene is TRBJ2-7, the V gene TRBV28; TRBD1 aligns across 9 bases. Sequenced: peripheral blood. This TCR was recovered from a man aged 80 or over with active or convalescent COVID-19. The CDR3 region is CASSPGQGAGEQYF. The CDR3 DNA sequence: TGTGCCAGCAGTCCGGGACAGGGAGCGGGGGAGCAGTACTTC.